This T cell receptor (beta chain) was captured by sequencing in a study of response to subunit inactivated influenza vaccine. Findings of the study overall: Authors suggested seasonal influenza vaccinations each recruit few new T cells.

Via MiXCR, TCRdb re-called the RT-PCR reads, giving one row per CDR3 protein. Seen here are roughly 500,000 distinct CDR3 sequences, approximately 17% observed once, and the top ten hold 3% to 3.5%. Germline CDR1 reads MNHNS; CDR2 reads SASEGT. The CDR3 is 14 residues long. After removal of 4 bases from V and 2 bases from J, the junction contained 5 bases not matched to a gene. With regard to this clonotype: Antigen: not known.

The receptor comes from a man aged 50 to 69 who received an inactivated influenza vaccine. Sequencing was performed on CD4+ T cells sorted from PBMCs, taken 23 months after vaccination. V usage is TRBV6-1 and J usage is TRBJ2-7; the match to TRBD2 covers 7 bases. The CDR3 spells CASSVGGNPYEQYF. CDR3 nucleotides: TGTGCCAGCAGTGTGGGGGGGAACCCCTACGAGCAGTACTTC.